This record concerns one T cell receptor (beta chain) sequence. Antigen unknown. Sequencing used immunoSEQ multiplex PCR; TCRdb keeps in-frame clones, though not all of them. The sample consists of fewer than 100,000 clones, approximately 84% of them appearing once. This sample was included in a study of T cell responses to AZD1222 COVID-19 vaccine. General study results and limits: White British ancestry dominated among donors, who included more females, and clonal diversity was possibly underestimated. Recipients of two AZD1222 doses showed rising Spike-specific TCR breadth and depth.

This CDR3 region has 16 residues. The germline CDR1 and CDR2 sequences are SGHTA and FQGTGA. The J segment lost 3 bases and the V segment lost 1 base, leaving 5 bases of the junction unmatched. This sample comprised peripheral blood, obtained 28 days after the second AZD1222 dose. The sequence was collected from an adult who received the AZD1222 COVID-19 vaccine. The rearrangement links TRBV7-3 to TRBJ2-7; TRBD1 agrees at 11 bases. In DNA, the CDR3 is TGTGCCAGCAGCTTAAGCGGGACAGGGGGGTACTACGAGCAGTACTTC. Its protein product is CASSLSGTGGYYEQYF.